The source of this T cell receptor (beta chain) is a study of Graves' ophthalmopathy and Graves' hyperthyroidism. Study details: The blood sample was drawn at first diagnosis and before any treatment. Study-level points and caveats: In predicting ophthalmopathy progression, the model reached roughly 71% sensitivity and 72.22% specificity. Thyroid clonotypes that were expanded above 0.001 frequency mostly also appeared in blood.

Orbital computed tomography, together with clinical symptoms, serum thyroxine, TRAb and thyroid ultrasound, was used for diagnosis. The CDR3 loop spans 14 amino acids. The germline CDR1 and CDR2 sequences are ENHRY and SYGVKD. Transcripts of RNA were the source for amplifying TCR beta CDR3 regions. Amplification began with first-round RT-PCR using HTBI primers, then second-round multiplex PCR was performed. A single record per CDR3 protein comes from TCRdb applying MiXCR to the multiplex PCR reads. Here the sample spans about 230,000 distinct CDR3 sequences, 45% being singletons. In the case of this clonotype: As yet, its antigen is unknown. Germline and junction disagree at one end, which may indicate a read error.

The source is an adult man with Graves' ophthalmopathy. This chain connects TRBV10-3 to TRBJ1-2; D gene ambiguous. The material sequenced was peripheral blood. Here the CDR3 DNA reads TGTGCCAGCAGTTCGCCTGAGGGAATCTATGGCTACACCTTC. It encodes CASSSPEGIYGYTF.